Listed here are 21 T cell receptor beta chains from one sample, sequenced in a study of PD-1 blockade in classical Hodgkin lymphoma. The table came from immunoSEQ multiplex PCR; TCRdb's copy has only in-frame clones and leaves some out. The sample yields 10,000 to 15,000 clones, roughly 90% seen once. Every patient was affected by relapse after autologous stem cell transplantation, while exposure to brentuximab vedotin was not uniform. Magnetic depletion of unwanted cells isolated CD4+ T cells from thawed PBMCs. Sequencing was performed on CD4+ T cells from blood, taken at baseline. The receptor source for this set is a human donor with classical Hodgkin lymphoma.

The chain couples TRBV19 to TRBJ1-1, with D possibly TRBD1 on 5 matching bases. The V and J ends lost 1 base and 1 base respectively, with 10 bases between them. The CDR3 contains 15 residues. Germline CDR1 LNHDA, CDR2 SQIVND (reference sequence). Here the CDR3 DNA reads TGTGCCAGTAGTATAGGCGGGCAGGGGAACACTGAAGCTTTCTTT. Protein sequence: CASSIGGQGNTEAFF. Complete variable domain (other parts from reference TRBV19 and TRBJ1-1): DGGITQSPKYLFRKEGQNVTLSCEQNLNHDAMYWYRQDPGQGLRLIYYSQIVNDFQKGDIAEGYSVSREKKESFPLTVTSAQKNPTAFYLCASSIGGQGNTEAFFGQGTRLTVV.

This clone was found a few times. The chain is built from TRBV30 and TRBJ2-7; D assignment may be TRBD1 or TRBD2 (5 bases each). The V end was cut by 1 base, the J end by 3 bases, with 10 bases between. The CDR3 spans 13 residues. CDR1 and CDR2 from the germline V gene are GTSNPN and SVGIG (reference sequence). The CDR3 loop is CAWSDGARYEQYF. In DNA form, the CDR3 reads TGTGCCTGGAGTGACGGGGCTCGCTACGAGCAGTACTTC.

This clone has a single count. Because the CDR3's place on the DNA is in doubt, the DNA is left out and the CDR3 is given as listed by TCRdb. The chain joins TRBV21-1 to TRBJ2-7; TRBD2 is the table's D call, not checked against the DNA. TRBV21-1 is deemed a pseudogene. Both ends counted, the CDR3 spans 14 residues. This chain's CDR3 is CASNVAGGIYEQYF.

This sequence joins TRBV10-3 and TRBJ2-3, with 7 bases that match TRBD1. Germline V gene data show CDR1 as ENHRY and CDR2 as SYGVKD. This CDR3 comprises 16 residues. Trimming cost V 0 bases and J 1 base; bases outside gene matches: 4. The CDR3 here is CAISESSGGGTDTQYF. The CDR3 DNA follows: TGTGCCATCAGTGAGTCGTCAGGGGGTGGCACAGATACGCAGTATTTT.

This chain connects TRBV27 to TRBJ2-7, with a possible D match to TRBD1 (5 bases). This CDR3 has 13 amino acids. Germline lookup yields CDR1 MNHEY and CDR2 SMNVEV (reference sequence). V shed 1 base and J shed 7 bases, with 11 bases lying between them. CDR3 sequence: CASSLLGLGEQYF. CDR3 sequence (DNA): TGTGCCAGCAGTTTATTGGGGCTGGGGGAGCAGTACTTC.

CDR3 loop: CASSQGGTGGYNEQFF. DNA for the CDR3: TGCGCCAGCAGCCAGGGAGGGACAGGGGGCTACAATGAGCAGTTCTTC. This rearrangement joins TRBV4-1 to TRBJ2-1, with TRBD1 matching over 11 bases. Germline V gene lookup returns CDR1 MGHRA and CDR2 YSYEKL. CDR3 length: 16 amino acids. The junction had 4 bases not matched to a gene; V was cut back by 3 bases and J by 3 bases.

This clone was detected a few times. This rearrangement joins TRBV4-1 to TRBJ2-7; D is perhaps TRBD2 (5 bases). The length of the CDR3 is 14 residues. The germline V gene has CDR1 MGHRA and CDR2 YSYEKL. V dropped 3 bases and J dropped 2 bases, with 11 bases sitting between them. CDR3 residues: CASSQLAVAYEQYF. The CDR3 nucleotides are TGCGCCAGCAGCCAGCTAGCTGTTGCCTACGAGCAGTACTTC.

The chain links TRBV10-3 to TRBJ2-3; 8 nucleotides match TRBD1. Germline values: CDR1 ENHRY, CDR2 SYGVKD. The V and J ends lost 4 bases and 2 bases, in that order; junction bases with no gene match: 2. This CDR3 has 14 residues. The CDR3, as DNA: TGTGCCATCAGTGGGACAGGGTTCACAGATACGCAGTATTTT. This encodes CAISGTGFTDTQYF.

The CDR3 loop reads CAIRGQVNSPLHF. CDR3 DNA sequence: TGTGCCATCAGGGGACAGGTTAATTCACCCCTCCACTTT. The V and J genes are TRBV10-3 and TRBJ1-6; TRBD1 matches 8 bases. The CDR3 is 13 residues long. The germline V gene has CDR1 ENHRY and CDR2 SYGVKD. Unmatched junction bases numbered 1, after V lost 6 bases and J lost 6 bases.

The sample holds a few counts of this clone. The chain links TRBV11-2 to TRBJ1-2; possibly TRBD1 for D (5 bases). CDR1 and CDR2 (germline): SGHAT, FQNNGV. The CDR3 contains 13 residues. V was clipped by 3 bases and J by 13 bases, with 18 bases between them. The CDR3 nucleotides read TGTGCCAGCAGCTTTAATGATCGGGGGGAGGCCACCTTC. This codes for CASSFNDRGEATF.

V gene TRBV7-9 combines with J gene TRBJ2-7, with 8 bases fitting TRBD1. From germline, CDR1 is SEHNR and CDR2 FQNEAQ (reference sequence). After removal of 3 bases from V and 2 bases from J, the junction contained 3 bases not matched to a gene. There are 14 residues in the CDR3. The CDR3 reads CASSLDRVPYEQYF. For the CDR3, the DNA is TGTGCCAGCAGCTTGGACAGGGTGCCCTACGAGCAGTACTTC.

The chain recombines TRBV27 with TRBJ2-7; TRBD2 matches 7 bases. Losses at the gene ends were 3 bases for V and 2 bases for J; bases not matched to a gene: 4. This CDR3 has 14 amino acids. Per germline, CDR1 MNHEY and CDR2 SMNVEV (reference sequence). The CDR3 DNA reads as TGTGCCAGCAGTTTCTATGGGGGGGCCTACGAGCAGTACTTC. Translated, it gives CASSFYGGAYEQYF.

This clone was recorded once. The gene calls are TRBV7-9 and TRBJ2-7; D is uncertain. The CDR3 spans 15 residues. Germline V gene lookup returns CDR1 SEHNR and CDR2 FQNEAQ (reference sequence). V was trimmed by 1 base and J by 2 bases, leaving 12 bases between them. CDR3 in DNA: TGTGCCAGCAGCTTAGGGGATCGCGGAGCCTACGAGCAGTACTTC. Protein: CASSLGDRGAYEQYF.

The chain has TRBV5-4 and TRBJ2-3, with no clear D. The CDR3 length is 15 residues. The V end was cut by 1 base, the J end by 3 bases, with 12 bases between. Per the germline V gene, CDR1 is SGHNT and CDR2 is YYREEE (reference sequence). Written as DNA, the CDR3 is TGTGCCAGCAGCTTGAAGCTAGATCCGACAGATACGCAGTATTTT. Translating gives CASSLKLDPTDTQYF. Together with reference TRBV5-4 and TRBJ2-3, the CDR3 gives the full variable domain: ETGVTQSPTHLIKTRGQQVTLRCSSQSGHNTVSWYQQALGQGPQFIFQYYREEENGRGNFPPRFSGLQFPNYSSELNVNALELDDSALYLCASSLKLDPTDTQYFGPGTRLTVL.

This sequence joins TRBV27 and TRBJ2-1; TRBD2 aligns across 7 bases. Germline V lookup: CDR1 MNHEY, CDR2 SMNVEV (reference sequence). This CDR3 is 13 amino acids long. V trimming: 3 bases; J trimming: 4 bases; junction bases outside the gene matches: 0. The CDR3 reads CASSLREYNEQFF. The CDR3 DNA is TGTGCCAGCAGTTTGCGGGAGTACAATGAGCAGTTCTTC.

CDR3 region: CASSPTLIQGYQETQYF. The CDR3 DNA reads as TGTGCCAGTAGTCCGACCCTAATACAGGGGTACCAAGAGACCCAGTACTTC. The V call is TRBV19, the J call TRBJ2-5; TRBD1 aligns across 7 bases. Germline values: CDR1 LNHDA, CDR2 SQIVND (reference sequence). V lost 5 bases, J lost 0 bases, and 12 bases stayed unmatched. This CDR3 has 17 residues.

The genes are TRBV7-9 and TRBJ2-7; maybe TRBD2 (5 bases). The CDR3 has 14 residues. The germline V and J ends were trimmed by 4 bases and 2 bases, with 12 bases remaining between them. Germline CDR1 SEHNR, CDR2 FQNEAQ (reference sequence). CDR3 nucleotides: TGTGCCAGCAGCTCCCGGGGTAGGGCCTACGAGCAGTACTTC. Its translation is CASSSRGRAYEQYF.

This clone was seen a single time. V gene TRBV27 combines with J gene TRBJ2-7, with TRBD1 matching over 8 bases. V gave up 3 bases and J gave up 5 bases; unmatched junction bases: 3. In germline, CDR1 is MNHEY, CDR2 SMNVEV (reference sequence). The CDR3 has 13 amino acids. The CDR3 protein is CASSFLQGDEQYF. DNA for the CDR3: TGTGCCAGCAGTTTCCTACAGGGGGACGAGCAGTACTTC.

The chain couples TRBV18 to TRBJ2-3; D is ambiguous. Germline-derived CDR1 and CDR2 are KGHSH and LQKENI. Trimming stripped 1 base from V and 4 bases from J, with 15 bases between. This CDR3 has 16 amino acids. CDR3 residues: CASSPLEFSGADTQYF. The CDR3 bases are TGTGCCAGCTCACCACTCGAGTTTTCAGGTGCAGATACGCAGTATTTT.

This rearrangement joins TRBV10-3 to TRBJ1-6; D is perhaps TRBD1 (5 bases). CDR1 is ENHRY, CDR2 SYGVKD, per germline. Deletions cut 4 bases from V and 7 bases from J, with 8 bases between. The CDR3 has 13 amino acids. Written as DNA, the CDR3 is TGTGCCATCAGTGGAGGGGCCAATTCACCCCTCCACTTT. Its translation: CAISGGANSPLHF.

The chain links TRBV5-5 to TRBJ1-2; TRBD1 matches at 8 bases. This CDR3 contains 15 residues. V shed 4 bases and J 4 bases; nucleotides not matched to a gene: 9. CDR1 is SGHKS and CDR2 is YYEKEE in the germline V gene (reference sequence). The CDR3 region has the DNA TGTGCCAGCAGCCAAGGACAGGGTGGAATCTATGGCTACACCTTC. It encodes CASSQGQGGIYGYTF. The variable domain in full, completed from reference TRBV5-5 and TRBJ1-2, reads DAGVTQSPTHLIKTRGQQVTLRCSPISGHKSVSWYQQVLGQGPQFIFQYYEKEERGRGNFPDRFSARQFPNYSSELNVNALLLGDSALYLCASSQGQGGIYGYTFGSGTRLTVV.